This T cell receptor (beta chain) was identified during a study of cytomegalovirus exposure and HLA in healthy donors. Whole-study findings and limits: A cluster of highly shared sequence variants was likely a sequencing artifact. Overall, some 160 TCR beta chains were annotated as cytomegalovirus-associated.

Trimming took off 0 bases at V and 10 bases at J, with 12 bases between the two ends. This CDR3 is built from 13 residues. Germline V gives CDR1 SGHAT, CDR2 FQNNGV. The primer mix had 60 Vbeta and 13 Jbeta primers. Repertoires were generated with immunoSEQ multiplex PCR, while TCRdb's copy carries only in-frame clones and drops some. This table has under 200,000 clones, roughly 76% appearing once. Details on this clone: The target antigen is unknown.

The chain uses TRBV11-2 and TRBJ1-1; D is ambiguous. What was sequenced was PBMCs. The TCR was taken from a human donor in good health. In DNA, the CDR3 is TGTGCCAGCAGCTTAGAACAACTGGGCTCAGCTTTCTTT. It codes for CASSLEQLGSAFF.